This TCR beta chain originates from a study of blood T cell repertoires in COVID-19. Study in general: COVID-19 samples from acute and convalescent phases originated in the United States, Italy and Spain. T cells, B-cell-depleted T cells, or PBMCs supplied cDNA or gDNA.

Under the authors' procedure: The assay estimated nucleated cells by amplifying reference gene primers. The table came from immunoSEQ multiplex PCR; TCRdb's copy has only in-frame clones and leaves some out. V and J calls and clone size are as listed in that table; D and trimming were resolved from the DNA. Of around 270,000 clones listed, 80% to 85% are singletons. V lost 1 base, J lost 1 base, and 13 bases lay in between. The V gene's germline CDR1 is LNHNV and CDR2 YYDKDF (reference sequence). The CDR3 consists of 16 residues. V usage is TRBV15 and J usage is TRBJ2-5; D might be TRBD1 (6 bases). The specimen sequenced was peripheral blood. This TCR was recovered from a man aged 60 to 69 with acute or convalescent COVID-19. DNA for the CDR3: TGTGCCACCAGCAGAGTACAGGGACCCCTCCAAGAGACCCAGTACTTC. It encodes CATSRVQGPLQETQYF.